A selection of T cell receptor beta chains follows, all from one sample in a study of prognosis after radiotherapy for stage I lung cancer. Via MiXCR, TCRdb re-called the multiplex PCR reads, giving one row per CDR3 protein. The repertoire consists of fewer than 20,000 distinct CDR3 sequences, with about 40% occurring once and the leading ten covering around 42%. Here the sequenced sample was PBMCs, taken before or after stereotactic body radiation therapy (not recorded which). The receptors were gathered from a donor over 45 with non-small cell lung cancer. Both conserved end residues are part of each CDR3. Fields, in order: J gene, V gene, D gene, clone size, CDR3 protein, CDR3 DNA. The D gene is left open where the match is weak. Where a row states a size, it is once, few, many or the class of an expanded clone; other rows omit it.

>TRBJ1-5|TRBV6-1|NA|NA
CASWDLAIGNQPQHF
TGTGCCAGCTGGGATCTAGCCATTGGCAATCAGCCCCAGCATTTT
>TRBJ1-4|TRBV7-9|TRBD1|many
CASSRTGGDEKLFF
TGTGCCAGCAGCCGGACAGGGGGCGATGAAAAACTGTTTTTT
>TRBJ2-5|TRBV24-1|NA|once
CATSDLVGTQETQCF
TGTGCCACCAGCGATTTAGTCGGGACCCAAGAGACCCAGTGCTTC
>TRBJ2-5|TRBV28|NA|many
CASEADQETQYF
TGTGCCAGCGAGGCAGACCAAGAGACCCAGTACTTC
>TRBJ1-2|TRBV7-9|TRBD1|many
CASSLTGGGFSGYTF
TGTGCCAGCAGCTTAACAGGGGGCGGATTCTCTGGCTACACCTTC
>TRBJ1-2|TRBV6-1|NA|many
CASRRTESYGYTF
TGTGCCAGCAGGAGGACAGAATCCTATGGCTACACCTTC
>TRBJ2-3|TRBV5-1|NA|many
CASSLAQVRDTQYF
TGCGCCAGCAGCTTGGCGCAGGTTCGAGATACGCAGTATTTT
>TRBJ2-7|TRBV20-1|NA|many
CSARRGRDYEQYF
TGCAGTGCTAGACGAGGCAGGGATTACGAGCAGTACTTC
>TRBJ2-3|TRBV5-5|TRBD2|few
CASSLEIAGGTDMHYF
TGTGCCAGCAGCTTGGAAATAGCGGGCGGCACAGATATGCATTATTTT
>TRBJ2-7|TRBV6-1|NA|NA
CASSKPGQATYEQYF
TGTGCCAGCAGCAAGCCGGGACAAGCCACCTACGAGCAGTACTTC